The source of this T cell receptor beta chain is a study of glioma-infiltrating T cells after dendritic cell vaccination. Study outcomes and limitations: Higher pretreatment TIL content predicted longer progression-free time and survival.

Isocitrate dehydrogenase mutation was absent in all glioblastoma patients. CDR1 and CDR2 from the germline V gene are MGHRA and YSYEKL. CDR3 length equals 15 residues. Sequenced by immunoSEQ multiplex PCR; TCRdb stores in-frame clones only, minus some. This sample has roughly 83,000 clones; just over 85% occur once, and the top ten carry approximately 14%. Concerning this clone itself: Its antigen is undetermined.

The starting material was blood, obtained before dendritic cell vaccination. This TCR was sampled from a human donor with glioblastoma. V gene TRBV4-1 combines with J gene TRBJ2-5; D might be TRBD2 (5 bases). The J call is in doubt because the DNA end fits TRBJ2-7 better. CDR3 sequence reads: CASSQVASGSYEQYF. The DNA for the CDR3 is TGCGCCAGCAGCCAAGTCGCGAGCGGCTCCTACGAGCAGTACTTC.